This T cell receptor (beta chain) was sequenced in a study of Ad26.COV2.S vaccination and SARS-CoV-2 variants. General observations from the study: Reported findings describe substantial breadth in spike-specific CD8+ and CD4+ T cell responses following vaccination. Estimates derived from TCR breadth and depth analyses may have underestimated total T cell responses.

To note about this clone: Antigen unknown.

Treatment in this sample: about 20 received Ad26.COV2.S at low or high dose, single or two shots; several received placebo; per-sample allocation not given. The samples date from day 63 after the first vaccine or placebo injection. Spike of the Wuhan-strain SARS-CoV-2 was expressed by an Ad26 vector, which formed the vaccine. Germline V CDR1 and CDR2: SGHVS, FQNEAQ. The CDR3 extends over 16 amino acids. J was trimmed by 4 bases and V by 4 bases; bases with no gene match: 9. Method: immunoSEQ multiplex PCR; TCRdb's copy keeps in-frame clones and lacks some. The top ten hold about 2.1% of the sample, which has about 320,000 clones, around four fifths seen once.

This sequence joins TRBV7-8 and TRBJ1-3, with 8 bases fitting TRBD1. Specimen: peripheral blood, collected in a trial of Ad26.COV2.S vaccine versus placebo. This TCR was recovered from a person aged 18-60 years who received the Ad26.COV2.S COVID-19 vaccine or a placebo. The CDR3: CASSWGDRGAGNTIYF. The CDR3 coding sequence is TGTGCCAGCAGCTGGGGCGACAGGGGTGCCGGAAACACCATATATTTT.